Below, 14 T cell receptor beta chains from the same sample are listed, as sequenced in a study of blood T cell repertoires in COVID-19. The table came from immunoSEQ multiplex PCR; TCRdb's copy has only in-frame clones and leaves some out. Here the sample spans 130,000 or so clones, approximately 84% being singletons. Material for sequencing was peripheral blood. The receptors were gathered from a woman aged 80 or older with acute or convalescent COVID-19.

V usage is TRBV19 and J usage is TRBJ2-2; D perhaps matches TRBD1 (7 bases). The CDR3 length is 19 residues. V lost 6 bases, J lost 1 base, and 24 bases lay in between. Germline V gene lookup returns CDR1 LNHDA and CDR2 SQIVND (reference sequence). CDR3 in amino acids: CASSQGDFLGQRNTGELFF. The DNA for the CDR3 is TGTGCCAGTAGCCAGGGGGACTTTTTGGGACAGAGGAACACCGGGGAGCTGTTTTTT. Variable domain in full (rest from reference TRBV19 and TRBJ2-2): DGGITQSPKYLFRKEGQNVTLSCEQNLNHDAMYWYRQDPGQGLRLIYYSQIVNDFQKGDIAEGYSVSREKKESFPLTVTSAQKNPTAFYLCASSQGDFLGQRNTGELFFGEGSRLTVL.

This rearrangement joins TRBV2 to TRBJ2-7, with 7 bases fitting TRBD1. The CDR3 runs to 14 residues. Germline V lookup: CDR1 SNHLY, CDR2 FYNNEI. The V segment lost 0 bases and the J segment 2 bases; nucleotides outside the gene matches: 1. CDR3 protein: CASSEAGTAYEQYF. CDR3 DNA: TGTGCCAGCAGTGAAGCTGGGACAGCCTACGAGCAGTACTTC.

This clone was detected only a few times. The gene calls are TRBV5-4 and TRBJ1-3; TRBD1 matches 7 bases. CDR3 length: 17 residues. Unmatched junction bases numbered 8, after V lost 0 bases and J lost 2 bases. The germline gives CDR1 SGHNT, CDR2 YYREEE (reference sequence). The DNA for the CDR3 is TGTGCCAGCAGCTTGGGATTAGGGGGCGCGGCTGGAAACACCATATATTTT. This sequence encodes CASSLGLGGAAGNTIYF.

The J gene is TRBJ2-7, the V gene TRBV12-3 or TRBV12-4, with D possibly being TRBD2 (6 bases). The germline V and J ends were trimmed by 6 bases and 3 bases, with 9 bases remaining between them. The length of the CDR3 is 12 residues. The DNA of the CDR3 is TGTGCCAGCAGCCCCGGGAGCTACGAGCAGTACTTC. Residues: CASSPGSYEQYF.

This sequence joins TRBV18 and TRBJ2-7; possible D gene TRBD2, 6 bases. The CDR3 is made up of 13 amino acids. CDR1 is KGHSH and CDR2 is LQKENI in the germline V gene. Trimming stripped 6 bases from V and 5 bases from J, with 14 bases between. CDR3 residues: CASSRGMRDEQYF. The CDR3, as DNA: TGTGCCAGCTCGCGGGGCATGCGGGACGAGCAGTACTTC. The full variable domain, its missing parts supplied by reference TRBV18 and TRBJ2-7, is NAGVMQNPRHLVRRRGQEARLRCSPMKGHSHVYWYRQLPEEGLKFMVYLQKENIIDESGMPKERFSAEFPKEGPSILRIQQVVRGDSAAYFCASSRGMRDEQYFGPGTRLTVT.

The chain employs TRBV27 and TRBJ1-5; 8 nucleotides line up with TRBD1. The CDR3 has 14 residues. The J segment lost 4 bases and the V segment lost 6 bases, leaving 5 bases of the junction unmatched. Germline V CDR1 and CDR2: MNHEY, SMNVEV (reference sequence). CDR3 in DNA: TGTGCCAGCAGCCCCGGACAGGGTAATCAGCCCCAGCATTTT. Translation: CASSPGQGNQPQHF.

This chain links TRBV7-2 with TRBJ2-3; no definite D call. V lost 0 bases and J lost 0, with 7 bases in between. There are 15 residues in the CDR3. CDR1 is SGHTA, CDR2 FQGNSA, per germline. The CDR3 region is CASSLAYGSTDTQYF. DNA of the CDR3: TGTGCCAGCAGCTTAGCGTACGGTAGCACAGATACGCAGTATTTT.

V gene TRBV3-1 (or the pseudogene TRBV3-2) combines with J gene TRBJ2-7; D gene ambiguous. CDR1 is LGHDT and CDR2 is YNNKEL in the germline V gene (reference sequence). Deletions cut 0 bases from V and 1 base from J, with 7 bases between. This CDR3 comprises 14 residues. The CDR3 region has the DNA TGTGCCAGCAGCCAAGATAGTAAGTCCTACGAGCAGTACTTC. Translation: CASSQDSKSYEQYF.

The V and J genes are TRBV29-1 and TRBJ2-7; TRBD1 matches at 9 bases. CDR1 and CDR2 (germline): SQVTM, ANQGSEA. This CDR3 comprises 13 residues. V shed 6 bases and J 5 bases; nucleotides not matched to a gene: 8. CDR3 nucleotides: TGCAGCGTCTCCGGGACAGGGATACACGAGCAGTACTTC. Residues: CSVSGTGIHEQYF.

J is TRBJ1-3 and V is TRBV19, with 8 bases aligning to TRBD1. The ends lost 7 bases at V and 0 bases at J; junction bases unmatched: 2. CDR3 length: 14 residues. Germline loops: CDR1 LNHDA, CDR2 SQIVND (reference sequence). CDR3 nucleotides: TGTGCCAGTAACAGGGGGGCCTCTGGAAACACCATATATTTT. Translated: CASNRGASGNTIYF.

V is TRBV12-3 or TRBV12-4 and J is TRBJ1-1, with D perhaps matching TRBD1 (6 bases). V was pared by 6 bases and J by 3 bases, with 11 bases between. This CDR3 has 13 residues. The CDR3 region is CASSLQGYTEAFF. The CDR3 coding sequence is TGTGCCAGCAGCTTACAGGGTTACACTGAAGCTTTCTTT.

J is TRBJ2-5 and V is TRBV9; 7 bases are a match to TRBD1. V lost 4 bases and J lost 5; bases outside the gene matches: 14. CDR1 is SGDLS, CDR2 YYNGEE, per germline. This CDR3 is built from 16 residues. The CDR3 nucleotides are TGTGCCAGCAGCCCCGACCTGACAGGGTTGGGGGAGACCCAGTACTTC. Its protein product is CASSPDLTGLGETQYF.

The rearrangement uses TRBV7-2 and TRBJ2-7; 9 positions agree with TRBD1. This CDR3 spans 14 amino acids. Germline-derived CDR1 and CDR2 are SGHTA and FQGNSA. Trimming took 5 bases from V and 4 from J; bases not matched to a gene: 6. CDR3 DNA sequence: TGTGCCAGCAGCACAAGACAGGGGGGTTACGAGCAGTACTTC. Its protein product is CASSTRQGGYEQYF.

CDR3 DNA sequence: TGTGCCAGCAGCGTAGGGCTAGCGGGAGAACAGTACTTC. Residues: CASSVGLAGEQYF. The chain carries TRBV9 and TRBJ2-7; 10 positions agree with TRBD2. Germline V lookup: CDR1 SGDLS, CDR2 YYNGEE. Trimming removed 0 bases from V and 10 bases from J; junction bases left unmatched: 4. The CDR3 sequence is 13 residues long.